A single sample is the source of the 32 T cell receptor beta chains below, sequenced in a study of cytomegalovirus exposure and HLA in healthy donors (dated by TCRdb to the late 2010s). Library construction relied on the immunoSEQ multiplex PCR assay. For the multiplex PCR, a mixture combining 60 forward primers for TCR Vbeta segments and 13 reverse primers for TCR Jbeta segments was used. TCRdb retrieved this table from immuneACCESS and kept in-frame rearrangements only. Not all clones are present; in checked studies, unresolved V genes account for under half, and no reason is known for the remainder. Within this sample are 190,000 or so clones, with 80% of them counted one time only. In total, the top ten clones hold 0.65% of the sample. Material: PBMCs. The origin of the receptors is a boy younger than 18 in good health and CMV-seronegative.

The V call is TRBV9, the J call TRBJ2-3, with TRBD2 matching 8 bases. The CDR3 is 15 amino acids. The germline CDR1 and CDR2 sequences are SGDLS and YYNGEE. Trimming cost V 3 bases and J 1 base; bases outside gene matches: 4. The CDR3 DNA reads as TGTGCCAGCAGCGAGGCGGGGGGACGCACAGATACGCAGTATTTT. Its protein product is CASSEAGGRTDTQYF.

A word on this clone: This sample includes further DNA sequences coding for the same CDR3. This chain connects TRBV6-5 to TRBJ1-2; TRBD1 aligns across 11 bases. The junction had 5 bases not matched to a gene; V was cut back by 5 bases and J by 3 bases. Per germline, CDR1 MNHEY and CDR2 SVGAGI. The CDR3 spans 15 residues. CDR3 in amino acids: CASSRPGQGDYGYTF. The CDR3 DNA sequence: TGTGCCAGCAGTCGGCCGGGACAGGGGGACTATGGCTACACCTTC.

Written as DNA, the CDR3 is TGTGCCAGCAGCTACTGGGACTGGAAAGGAGGCGAGCAGTACTTC. It specifies CASSYWDWKGGEQYF. The chain employs TRBV5-4 and TRBJ2-5; D is perhaps TRBD2 (6 bases). Judging by the DNA end, TRBJ2-7 fits better; the J call may be wrong. Germline V lookup: CDR1 SGHNT, CDR2 YYREEE (reference sequence). The CDR3 is 15 amino acids.

The CDR3 loop reads CASSPQGNREKLFF. As DNA, the CDR3 is TGTGCCAGCAGTCCACAGGGGAATCGCGAAAAACTGTTTTTT. The chain is built from TRBV27 and TRBJ1-4, with TRBD1 matching over 7 bases. V gave up 5 bases and J gave up 8 bases; unmatched junction bases: 8. CDR3 size: 14 residues. The germline CDR1 and CDR2 sequences are MNHEY and SMNVEV (reference sequence).

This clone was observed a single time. CDR3 sequence (DNA): TGTGCCAGCAGTGGAACACCAAGAACACCTGAAGCTTTCTTT. It translates to CASSGTPRTPEAFF. The chain employs TRBV25-1 and TRBJ1-1; no definite D call. Deletions cut 4 bases from V and 6 bases from J, with 15 bases between. The CDR3 has 14 amino acids. Looked up from germline, CDR1 is MGHDK and CDR2 is SYGVNS.

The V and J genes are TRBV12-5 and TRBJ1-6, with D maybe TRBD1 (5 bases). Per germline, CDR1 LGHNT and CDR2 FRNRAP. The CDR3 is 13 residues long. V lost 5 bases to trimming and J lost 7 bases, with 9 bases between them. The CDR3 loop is CASGVRGNSPLHF. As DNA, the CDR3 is TGTGCTAGTGGTGTGCGGGGGAATTCACCCCTCCACTTT.

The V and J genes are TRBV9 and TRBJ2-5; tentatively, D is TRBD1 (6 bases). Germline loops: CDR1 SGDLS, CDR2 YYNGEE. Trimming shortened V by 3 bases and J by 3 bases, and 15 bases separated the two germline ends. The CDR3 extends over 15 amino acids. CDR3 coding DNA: TGTGCCAGCAGCGGGCCCCAGGGGTCCGAAGAGACCCAGTACTTC. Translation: CASSGPQGSEETQYF.

The CDR3 DNA reads as TGTGCCAGCAGTACGGGGAACACCGGGGAGCTGTTTTTT. Encoded protein: CASSTGNTGELFF. The chain joins TRBV7-3 to TRBJ2-2; no definite D call. V was trimmed by 6 bases and J by 1 base, leaving 6 bases between them. The CDR3 runs to 13 residues. Germline V gene lookup returns CDR1 SGHTA and CDR2 FQGTGA.

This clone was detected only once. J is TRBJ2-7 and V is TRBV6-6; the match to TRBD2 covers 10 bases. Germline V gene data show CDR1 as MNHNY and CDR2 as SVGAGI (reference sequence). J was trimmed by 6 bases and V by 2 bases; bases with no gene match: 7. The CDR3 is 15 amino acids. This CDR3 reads CASSYGLAGAPEQYF. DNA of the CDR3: TGTGCCAGCAGTTACGGGCTAGCGGGAGCTCCCGAGCAGTACTTC.

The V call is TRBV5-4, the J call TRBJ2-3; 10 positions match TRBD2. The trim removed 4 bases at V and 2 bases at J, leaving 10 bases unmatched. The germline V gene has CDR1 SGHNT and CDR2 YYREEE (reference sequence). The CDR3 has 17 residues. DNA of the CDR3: TGTGCCAGCAGCCACACCCCCGGGACTAGCGCCACAGATACGCAGTATTTT. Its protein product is CASSHTPGTSATDTQYF.

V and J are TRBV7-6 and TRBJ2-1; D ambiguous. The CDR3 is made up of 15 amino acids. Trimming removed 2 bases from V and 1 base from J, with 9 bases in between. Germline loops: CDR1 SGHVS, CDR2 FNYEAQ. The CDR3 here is CASSLKNPSYNEQFF. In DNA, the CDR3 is TGTGCCAGCAGCTTAAAAAATCCTTCCTACAATGAGCAGTTCTTC.

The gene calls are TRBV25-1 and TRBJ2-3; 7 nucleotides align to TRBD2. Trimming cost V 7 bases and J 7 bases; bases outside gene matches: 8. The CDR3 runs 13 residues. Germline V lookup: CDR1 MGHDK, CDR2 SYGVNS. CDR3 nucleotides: TGTGCCAGCAAGAGGTTGGGGGGGAATACGCAGTATTTT. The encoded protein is CASKRLGGNTQYF.

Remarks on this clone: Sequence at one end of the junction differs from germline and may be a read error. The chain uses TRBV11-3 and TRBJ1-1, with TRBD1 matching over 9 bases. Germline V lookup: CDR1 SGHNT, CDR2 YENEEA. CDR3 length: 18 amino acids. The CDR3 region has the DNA TGTGCCAGCAGCTTAGAACAAGGGACAGGGATAGCGAACACTAAAGCTTTCTTT. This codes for CASSLEQGTGIANTKAFF. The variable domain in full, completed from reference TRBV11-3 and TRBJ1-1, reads EAGVVQSPRYKIIEKKQPVAFWCNPISGHNTLYWYLQNLGQGPELLIRYENEEAVDDSQLPKDRFSAERLKGVDSTLKIQPAELGDSAVYLCASSLEQGTGIANTKAFFGQGTRLTVV.

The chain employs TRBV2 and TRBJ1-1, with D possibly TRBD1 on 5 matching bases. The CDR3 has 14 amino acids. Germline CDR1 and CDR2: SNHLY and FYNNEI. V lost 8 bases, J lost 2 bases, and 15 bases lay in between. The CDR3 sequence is CASHLRGRNTEAFF. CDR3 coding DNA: TGTGCCAGCCACCTTAGGGGCCGAAACACTGAAGCTTTCTTT. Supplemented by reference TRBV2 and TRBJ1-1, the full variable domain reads EPEVTQTPSHQVTQMGQEVILRCVPISNHLYFYWYRQILGQKVEFLVSFYNNEISEKSEIFDDQFSVERPDGSNFTLKIRSTKLEDSAMYFCASHLRGRNTEAFFGQGTRLTVV.

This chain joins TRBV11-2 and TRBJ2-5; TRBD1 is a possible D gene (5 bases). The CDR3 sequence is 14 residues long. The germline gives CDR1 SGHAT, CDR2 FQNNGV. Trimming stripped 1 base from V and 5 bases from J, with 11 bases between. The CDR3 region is CASSLGQFRETQYF. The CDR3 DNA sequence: TGTGCCAGCAGCTTAGGACAGTTTCGGGAGACCCAGTACTTC. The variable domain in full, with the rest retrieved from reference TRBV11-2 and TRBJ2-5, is EAGVAQSPRYKIIEKRQSVAFWCNPISGHATLYWYQQILGQGPKLLIQFQNNGVVDDSQLPKDRFSAERLKGVDSTLKIQPAKLEDSAVYLCASSLGQFRETQYFGPGTRLLVL.

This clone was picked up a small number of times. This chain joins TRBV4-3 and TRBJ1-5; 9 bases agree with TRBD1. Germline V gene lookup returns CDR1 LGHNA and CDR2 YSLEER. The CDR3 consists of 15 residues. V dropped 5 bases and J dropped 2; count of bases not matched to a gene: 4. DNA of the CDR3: TGCGCCAGCAGCTGGACAGGGGACGGCAATCAGCCCCAGCATTTT. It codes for CASSWTGDGNQPQHF.

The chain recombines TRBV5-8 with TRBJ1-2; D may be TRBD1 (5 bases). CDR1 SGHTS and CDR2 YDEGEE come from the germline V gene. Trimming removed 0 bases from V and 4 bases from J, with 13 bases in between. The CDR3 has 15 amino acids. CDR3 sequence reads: CASSLGRGAVYGYTF. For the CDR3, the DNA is TGTGCCAGCAGCTTGGGGAGGGGCGCCGTCTATGGCTACACCTTC.

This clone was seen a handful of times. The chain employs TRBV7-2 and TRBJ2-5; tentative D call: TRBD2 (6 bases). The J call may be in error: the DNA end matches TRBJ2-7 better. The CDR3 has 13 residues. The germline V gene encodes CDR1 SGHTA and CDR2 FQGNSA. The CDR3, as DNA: TGTGCCAGCAGCTTAGGCGGAGGGTACGAGCAGTACTTC. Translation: CASSLGGGYEQYF.

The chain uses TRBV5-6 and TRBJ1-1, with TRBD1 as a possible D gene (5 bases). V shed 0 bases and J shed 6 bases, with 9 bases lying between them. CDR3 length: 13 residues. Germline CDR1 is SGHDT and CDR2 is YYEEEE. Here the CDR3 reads CASSLVGGAEAFF. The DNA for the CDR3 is TGTGCCAGCAGCTTGGTTGGAGGGGCTGAAGCTTTCTTT.

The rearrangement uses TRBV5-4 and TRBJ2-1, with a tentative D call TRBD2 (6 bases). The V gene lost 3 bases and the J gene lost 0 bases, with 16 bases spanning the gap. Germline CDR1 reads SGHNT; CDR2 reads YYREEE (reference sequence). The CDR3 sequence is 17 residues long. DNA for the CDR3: TGTGCCAGCAGCTCGGCGGTGGGAGGTGGCTCCTACAATGAGCAGTTCTTC. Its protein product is CASSSAVGGGSYNEQFF.

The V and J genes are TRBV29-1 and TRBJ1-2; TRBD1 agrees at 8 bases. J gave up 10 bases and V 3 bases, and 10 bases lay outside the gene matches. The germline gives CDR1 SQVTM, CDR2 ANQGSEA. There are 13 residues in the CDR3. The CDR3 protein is CSVDTGGQGAYTF. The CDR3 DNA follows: TGCAGCGTTGATACGGGGGGCCAGGGGGCCTACACCTTC.

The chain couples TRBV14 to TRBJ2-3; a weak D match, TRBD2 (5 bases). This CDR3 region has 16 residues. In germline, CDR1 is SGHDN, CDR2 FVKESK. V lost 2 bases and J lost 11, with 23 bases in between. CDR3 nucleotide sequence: TGTGCCAGCAGCCAAAGGGCTAGGACGTTCACTAGTAGGCAGTATTTT. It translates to CASSQRARTFTSRQYF.

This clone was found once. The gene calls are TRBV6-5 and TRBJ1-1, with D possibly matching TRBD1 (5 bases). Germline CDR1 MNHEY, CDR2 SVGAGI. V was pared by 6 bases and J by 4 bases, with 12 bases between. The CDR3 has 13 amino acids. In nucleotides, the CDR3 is TGTGCCAGCAGCCAGTGGGGCGGCACTGAAGCTTTCTTT. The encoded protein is CASSQWGGTEAFF.

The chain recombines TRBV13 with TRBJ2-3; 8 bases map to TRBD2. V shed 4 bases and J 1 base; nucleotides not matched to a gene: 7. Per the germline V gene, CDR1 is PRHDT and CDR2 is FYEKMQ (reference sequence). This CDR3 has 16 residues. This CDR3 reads CASSSRTSPRTDTQYF. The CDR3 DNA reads TGTGCCAGCAGCTCCAGGACTAGCCCCCGCACAGATACGCAGTATTTT.

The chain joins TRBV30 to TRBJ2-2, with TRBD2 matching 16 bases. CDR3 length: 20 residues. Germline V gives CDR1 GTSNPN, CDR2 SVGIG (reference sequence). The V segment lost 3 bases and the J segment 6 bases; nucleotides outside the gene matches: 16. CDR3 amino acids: CAWSPLMGTSGGAVSGELFF. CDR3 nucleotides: TGTGCCTGGAGCCCCCTCATGGGGACTAGCGGGGGGGCCGTGTCCGGGGAGCTGTTTTTT.

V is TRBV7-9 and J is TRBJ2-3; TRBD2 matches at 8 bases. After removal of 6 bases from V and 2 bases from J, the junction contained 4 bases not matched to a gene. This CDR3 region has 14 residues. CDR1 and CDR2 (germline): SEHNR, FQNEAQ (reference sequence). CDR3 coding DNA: TGTGCCAGCAGTCTAGCGGGCACCACAGATACGCAGTATTTT. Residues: CASSLAGTTDTQYF.

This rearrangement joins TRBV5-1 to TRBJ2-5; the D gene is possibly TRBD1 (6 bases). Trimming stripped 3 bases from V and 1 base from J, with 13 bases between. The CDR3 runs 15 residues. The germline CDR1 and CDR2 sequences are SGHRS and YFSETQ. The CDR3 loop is CASSSTGTLQETQYF. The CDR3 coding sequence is TGCGCCAGCAGCTCCACCGGGACACTCCAAGAGACCCAGTACTTC. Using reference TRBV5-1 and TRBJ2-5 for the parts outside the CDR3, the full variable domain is KAGVTQTPRYLIKTRGQQVTLSCSPISGHRSVSWYQQTPGQGLQFLFEYFSETQRNKGNFPGRFSGRQFSNSRSEMNVSTLELGDSALYLCASSSTGTLQETQYFGPGTRLLVL.

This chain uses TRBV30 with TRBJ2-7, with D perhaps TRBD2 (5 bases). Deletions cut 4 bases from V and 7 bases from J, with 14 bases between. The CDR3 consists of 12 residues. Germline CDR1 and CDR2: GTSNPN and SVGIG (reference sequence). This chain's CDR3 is CAWTQRTGEQYF. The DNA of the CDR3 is TGTGCCTGGACCCAACGGACTGGGGAGCAGTACTTC.

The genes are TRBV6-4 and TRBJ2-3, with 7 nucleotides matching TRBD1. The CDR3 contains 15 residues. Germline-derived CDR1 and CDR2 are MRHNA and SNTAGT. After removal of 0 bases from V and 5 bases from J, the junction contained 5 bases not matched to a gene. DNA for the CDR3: TGTGCCAGCAGTGACTCTAGGGGGCGGATAGATACGCAGTATTTT. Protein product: CASSDSRGRIDTQYF.

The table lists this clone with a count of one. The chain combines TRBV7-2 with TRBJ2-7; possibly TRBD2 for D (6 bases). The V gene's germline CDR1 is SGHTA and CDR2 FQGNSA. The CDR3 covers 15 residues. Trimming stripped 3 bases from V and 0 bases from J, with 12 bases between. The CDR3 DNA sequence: TGTGCCAGCAGCTTCGGGGCGGGGAGCTCCTACGAGCAGTACTTC. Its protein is CASSFGAGSSYEQYF.

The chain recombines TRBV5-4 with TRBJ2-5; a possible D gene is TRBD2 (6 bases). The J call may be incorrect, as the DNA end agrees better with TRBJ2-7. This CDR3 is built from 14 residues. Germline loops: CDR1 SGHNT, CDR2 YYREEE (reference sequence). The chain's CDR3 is CASSSAGSSYEQYF. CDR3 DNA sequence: TGTGCCAGCAGCTCCGCGGGGTCCTCCTACGAGCAGTACTTC.

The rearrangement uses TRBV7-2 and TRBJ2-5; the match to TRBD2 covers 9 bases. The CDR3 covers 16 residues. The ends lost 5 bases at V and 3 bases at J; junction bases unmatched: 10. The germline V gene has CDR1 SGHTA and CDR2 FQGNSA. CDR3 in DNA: TGTGCCAGCAGCCCTGGGGTAGCGGGAGATGAAGAGACCCAGTACTTC. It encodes CASSPGVAGDEETQYF.